The entry below describes one TCR beta chain. No cognate antigen has been identified for it. No base-level quality is on record; no much larger clone is a single base apart. This specimen belongs to a study of blood T cell repertoires in COVID-19 (TCRdb year 2020). Context from the whole study: The collaborator samples originated in the United States, Italy and Spain and spanned the acute and convalescent phases of COVID-19. The repertoires were released in a freely available public database intended as a resource for research on the immune response to SARS-CoV-2. Where available, HLA class I and class II types were obtained from metadata supplied by the sample provider rather than from assay-based typing. Nearly every sample came with metadata listing a de-identified subject ID, COVID-19 status, age in years and sex. Samples were obtained from the ongoing ImmuneRACE study (first 160 participants) and from some 1,200 subjects provided by 6 global collaborators. The material from the prospective study consisted of cDNA or gDNA derived from T cells, B-cell-depleted T cells, or PBMCs. The dataset comprised deeply sampled blood TCRbeta repertoires from subjects exposed to, actively infected with, or recovered from COVID-19.

The CDR3 goes from the cysteine to the phenylalanine over 17 residues. Just CDR3 DNA is preserved here, 51 bases in frame from base 1. From V the trimming removes 6 bases and from J it removes 3 bases, while the gene matches leave 10 bases of the junction unaccounted for. The germline V gene sets CDR1 to MDHEN and CDR2 to SYDVKM. What the authors observed across the whole study: How much clinical and demographic metadata was included differed by source and by participant, and the metadata was provided uncurated.

Another Seattle source contributed samples from volunteer blood donors who had recovered from COVID-19. The collaborating institutions used their own protocols to collect whole blood in K2EDTA tubes. Collaborator samples were shipped for TCRbeta analysis as frozen whole blood, isolated PBMCs, or DNA extracted from either sample type. The immunoSEQ Assay, a bias-controlled multiplex PCR, was used to amplify TCRbeta CDR3 regions from genomic DNA. Processing in the source paper ran as follows. Nucleated cell counts per sample were estimated from amplification of reference gene primers within the assay. Sequence reads were collapsed and filtered to measure the absolute abundance of every unique TCRbeta CDR3 rearrangement. For each sample, productive Simpson clonality was calculated by taking the square root of Simpson's diversity index across productive rearrangements. TCRdb limited this immuneACCESS table to in-frame rearrangements with V and J called. A share of clones is missing; checked studies link under half to unresolved V genes, and the rest is unexplained. That table furnishes V, J and clone size, whereas the DNA furnished D and trimming. Within this sample are 250,000 to 300,000 clones, with about nine tenths of them counted one time only. Together, the top ten hold about 2.2% of the sample.

The chain is assembled from TRBV28 and TRBJ2-2; the central 10 bases match TRBD1. The sequence was obtained from a woman aged 45 to 65 who had recovered from COVID-19. The sequencing input was peripheral blood. The DNA sequence is as follows: TGTGCCAGCAGCCCGGTCGACAGGGGGCGGTACACCGGGGAGCTGTTTTTT. This sequence encodes CASSPVDRGRYTGELFF. Reference TRBV28 and TRBJ2-2 genes cover what lies past the CDR3, so the full variable domain is DVKVTQSSRYLVKRTGEKVFLECVQDMDHENMFWYRQDPGLGLRLIYFSYDVKMKEKGDIPEGYSVSREKKERFSLILESASTNQTSMYLCASSPVDRGRYTGELFFGEGSRLTVL.